Listed below are T cell receptor beta chains from one sample, sequenced in a study of T cell changes during pregnancy in multiple sclerosis. The table came from immunoSEQ multiplex PCR; TCRdb's copy has only in-frame clones and leaves some out. The repertoire has tens of thousands of clones, approximately 92% of them found once; the top ten carry 1.4%. Sequencing used peripheral blood, obtained in the second trimester of pregnancy. All receptors derive from a female donor with multiple sclerosis, enrolled in a pregnancy study. Both conserved end residues are trimmed from each CDR3.

v_gene: TRBV30
j_gene: TRBJ2-7
CDR3aa: AWSGDTAYEQY

v_gene: TRBV19
j_gene: TRBJ2-7
CDR3aa: ASSTDAAGAEQY

v_gene: TRBV9
j_gene: TRBJ2-1
CDR3aa: ASNRQGAYNEQF

v_gene: TRBV7-9
j_gene: TRBJ1-2
CDR3aa: ASSFTGALNYGYT

v_gene: TRBV5-6
j_gene: TRBJ1-1
CDR3aa: ASSQRQAIGEAF

v_gene: TRBV5-4
j_gene: TRBJ2-7
CDR3aa: ASSLGSGYEQY

v_gene: TRBV15
j_gene: TRBJ2-1
CDR3aa: ATSRVASTYYNEQF

v_gene: TRBV28
j_gene: TRBJ1-5
CDR3aa: ASSIQGAVNQPQH

v_gene: TRBV5-5
j_gene: TRBJ2-5
CDR3aa: ASSPPDSRETQY

v_gene: TRBV7-6
j_gene: TRBJ1-2
CDR3aa: ASSSPGRGGYT

v_gene: TRBV28
j_gene: TRBJ2-2
CDR3aa: ASSQTGARELF

v_gene: TRBV29-1
j_gene: TRBJ1-5
CDR3aa: STSNGQGSQPQH

v_gene: TRBV11-2
j_gene: TRBJ2-3
CDR3aa: ASSLGSDFADTQY

v_gene: TRBV29-1
j_gene: TRBJ2-1
CDR3aa: SSGSDEQF

v_gene: TRBV5-1
j_gene: TRBJ2-7
CDR3aa: ASSAGTGAYEQY

v_gene: TRBV13
j_gene: TRBJ2-2
CDR3aa: ASSLLGSSNTGELF

v_gene: TRBV28
j_gene: TRBJ2-5
CDR3aa: ASTKGTSGSPETQY

v_gene: TRBV7-9
j_gene: TRBJ2-3
CDR3aa: ASSSLAGGTDTQY

v_gene: TRBV10-3
j_gene: TRBJ1-6
CDR3aa: AISESGEDNSPLH

v_gene: TRBV18
j_gene: TRBJ2-7
CDR3aa: ASSSIAEGLYEQY

v_gene: TRBV9
j_gene: TRBJ2-3
CDR3aa: ASSAGQWGTDTQY

v_gene: TRBV6-1
j_gene: TRBJ1-1
CDR3aa: ASREQGNTEAF

v_gene: TRBV5-8
j_gene: TRBJ2-3
CDR3aa: ASSNVEDTQY

v_gene: TRBV13
j_gene: TRBJ2-2
CDR3aa: ASSRPAGANTGELF

v_gene: TRBV5-6
j_gene: TRBJ2-1
CDR3aa: ASSKTGGPYNEQF

v_gene: TRBV30
j_gene: TRBJ2-3
CDR3aa: AWSAKGQTRDTQY

v_gene: TRBV13
j_gene: TRBJ1-1
CDR3aa: ASSSGTPNTEAF

v_gene: TRBV5-1
j_gene: TRBJ2-1
CDR3aa: ASPLAYNEQF

v_gene: TRBV6-1
j_gene: TRBJ2-7
CDR3aa: ASSGPGHESSYEQY

v_gene: TRBV4-3
j_gene: TRBJ2-1
CDR3aa: ASSQDLGYGAGQPGPF

v_gene: TRBV5-1
j_gene: TRBJ2-3
CDR3aa: ASSLGTGGRDTQY

v_gene: TRBV6-1
j_gene: TRBJ1-1
CDR3aa: ASKANTEAF

v_gene: TRBV4-1
j_gene: TRBJ2-2
CDR3aa: ASRDRTSGNTGELF

v_gene: TRBV5-1
j_gene: TRBJ1-1
CDR3aa: ASSFGTGKATEAF

v_gene: TRBV27
j_gene: TRBJ2-3
CDR3aa: ASSVAGRQTDTQY

v_gene: TRBV27
j_gene: TRBJ1-3
CDR3aa: ASSLSRVSGNTIY

v_gene: TRBV6-4
j_gene: TRBJ2-1
CDR3aa: ASSDSSGTSNEQF

v_gene: TRBV6-6
j_gene: TRBJ1-2
CDR3aa: AIKNGQGDYGYT

v_gene: TRBV13
j_gene: TRBJ2-3
CDR3aa: ASSLGSEGTDTQY

v_gene: TRBV28
j_gene: TRBJ2-5
CDR3aa: ASSSTPIQETQY

v_gene: TRBV25-1
j_gene: TRBJ2-5
CDR3aa: ASSDPTGVETQY

v_gene: TRBV9
j_gene: TRBJ2-5
CDR3aa: ASGRISTETQY